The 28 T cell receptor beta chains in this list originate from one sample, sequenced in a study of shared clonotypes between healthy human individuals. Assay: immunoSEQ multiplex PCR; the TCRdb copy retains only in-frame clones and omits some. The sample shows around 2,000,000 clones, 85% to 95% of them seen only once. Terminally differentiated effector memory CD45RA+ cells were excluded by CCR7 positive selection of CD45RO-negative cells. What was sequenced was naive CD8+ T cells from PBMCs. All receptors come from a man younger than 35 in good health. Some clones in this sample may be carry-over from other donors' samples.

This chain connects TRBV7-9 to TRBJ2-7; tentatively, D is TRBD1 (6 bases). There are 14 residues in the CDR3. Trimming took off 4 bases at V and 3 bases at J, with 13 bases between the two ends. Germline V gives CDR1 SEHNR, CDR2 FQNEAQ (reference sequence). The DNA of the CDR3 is TGTGCCAGCAGCTCACGGGACACCTACTACGAGCAGTACTTC. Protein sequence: CASSSRDTYYEQYF.

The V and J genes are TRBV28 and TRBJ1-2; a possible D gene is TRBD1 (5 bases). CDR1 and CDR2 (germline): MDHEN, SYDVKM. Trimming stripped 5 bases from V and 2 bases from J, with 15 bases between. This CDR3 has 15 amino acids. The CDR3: CASSPRTRPNYGYTF. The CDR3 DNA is TGTGCCAGCAGTCCGAGGACACGGCCGAACTATGGCTACACCTTC.

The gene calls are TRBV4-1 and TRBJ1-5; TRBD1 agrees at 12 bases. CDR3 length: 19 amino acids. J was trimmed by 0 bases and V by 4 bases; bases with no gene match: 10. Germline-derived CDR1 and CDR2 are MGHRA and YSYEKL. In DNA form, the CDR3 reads TGCGCCAGCAGCCCCCCCGGGACAGGGGGCTTCTATAGCAATCAGCCCCAGCATTTT. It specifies CASSPPGTGGFYSNQPQHF.

The CDR3 region has the DNA TGTGCCAGCAGCTTAAGGGGGAATACAGGGGCCAACGTCCTGACTTTC. It specifies CASSLRGNTGANVLTF. The genes are TRBV7-9 and TRBJ2-6; maybe TRBD1 (6 bases). Germline-derived CDR1 and CDR2 are SEHNR and FQNEAQ (reference sequence). CDR3 length equals 16 residues. V lost 2 bases to trimming and J lost 4 bases, with 12 bases between them.

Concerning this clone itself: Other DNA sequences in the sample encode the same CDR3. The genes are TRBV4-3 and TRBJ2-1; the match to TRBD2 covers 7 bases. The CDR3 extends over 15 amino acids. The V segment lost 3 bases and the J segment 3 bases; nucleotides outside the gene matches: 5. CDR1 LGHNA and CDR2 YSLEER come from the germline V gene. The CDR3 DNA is TGCGCCAGCAGCCAGGGCCTAGCGGACTACAATGAGCAGTTCTTC. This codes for CASSQGLADYNEQFF.

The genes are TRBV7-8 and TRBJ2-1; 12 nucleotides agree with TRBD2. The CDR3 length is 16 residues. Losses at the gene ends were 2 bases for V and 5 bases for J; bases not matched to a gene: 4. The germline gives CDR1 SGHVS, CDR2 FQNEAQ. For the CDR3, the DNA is TGTGCCAGCAGCTTATCGGGACTAGCGGGCGACAATGAGCAGTTCTTC. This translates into CASSLSGLAGDNEQFF.

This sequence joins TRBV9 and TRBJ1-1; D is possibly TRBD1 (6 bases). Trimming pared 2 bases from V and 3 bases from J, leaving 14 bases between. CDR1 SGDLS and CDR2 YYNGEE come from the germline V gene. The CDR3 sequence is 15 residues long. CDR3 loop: CASSVLQGSDTEAFF. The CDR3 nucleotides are TGTGCCAGCAGCGTCCTACAGGGATCTGACACTGAAGCTTTCTTT.

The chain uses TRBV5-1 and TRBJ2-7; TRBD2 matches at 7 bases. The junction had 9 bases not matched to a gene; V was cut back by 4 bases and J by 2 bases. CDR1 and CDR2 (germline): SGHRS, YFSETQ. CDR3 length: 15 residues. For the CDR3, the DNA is TGCGCCAGCAGCCTAGGGCGGGGGATCGCCTACGAGCAGTACTTC. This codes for CASSLGRGIAYEQYF.

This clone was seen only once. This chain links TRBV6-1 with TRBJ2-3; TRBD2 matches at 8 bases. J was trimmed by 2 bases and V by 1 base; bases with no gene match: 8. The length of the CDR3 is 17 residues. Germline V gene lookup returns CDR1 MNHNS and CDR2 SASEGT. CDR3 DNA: TGTGCCAGCAGTGAAGTTGAGCCTAGCGGGTTCACAGATACGCAGTATTTT. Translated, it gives CASSEVEPSGFTDTQYF.

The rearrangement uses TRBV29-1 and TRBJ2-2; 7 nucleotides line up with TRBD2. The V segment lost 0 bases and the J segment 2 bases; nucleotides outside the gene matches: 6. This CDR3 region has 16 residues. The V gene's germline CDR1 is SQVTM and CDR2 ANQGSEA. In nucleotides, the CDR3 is TGCAGCGTTGAAGACCCGGGACTAATTAACACCGGGGAGCTGTTTTTT. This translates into CSVEDPGLINTGELFF.

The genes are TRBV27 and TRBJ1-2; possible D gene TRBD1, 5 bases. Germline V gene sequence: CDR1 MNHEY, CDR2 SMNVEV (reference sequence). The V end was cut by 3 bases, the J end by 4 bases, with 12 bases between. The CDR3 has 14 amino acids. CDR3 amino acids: CASSFVQGGYGYTF. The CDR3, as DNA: TGTGCCAGCAGTTTTGTGCAGGGCGGCTATGGCTACACCTTC.

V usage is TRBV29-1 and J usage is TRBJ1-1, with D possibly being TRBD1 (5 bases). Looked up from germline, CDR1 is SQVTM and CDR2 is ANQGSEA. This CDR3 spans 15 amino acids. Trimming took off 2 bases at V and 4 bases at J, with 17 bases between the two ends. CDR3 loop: CSVENPDGAGTEAFF. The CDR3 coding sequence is TGCAGCGTTGAAAACCCCGACGGGGCGGGCACTGAAGCTTTCTTT. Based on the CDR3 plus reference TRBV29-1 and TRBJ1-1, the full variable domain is SAVISQKPSRDICQRGTSLTIQCQVDSQVTMMFWYRQQPGQSLTLIATANQGSEATYESGFVIDKFPISRPNLTFSTLTVSNMSPEDSSIYLCSVENPDGAGTEAFFGQGTRLTVV.

DNA for the CDR3: TGTGCCAGCAGTTACCGGCAGGGGTATAAGGAAGAGACCCAGTACTTC. Amino acid sequence: CASSYRQGYKEETQYF. The gene calls are TRBV6-5 and TRBJ2-5; maybe TRBD1 (6 bases). The V gene's germline CDR1 is MNHEY and CDR2 SVGAGI. The V end was cut by 2 bases, the J end by 3 bases, with 16 bases between. This CDR3 spans 16 amino acids.

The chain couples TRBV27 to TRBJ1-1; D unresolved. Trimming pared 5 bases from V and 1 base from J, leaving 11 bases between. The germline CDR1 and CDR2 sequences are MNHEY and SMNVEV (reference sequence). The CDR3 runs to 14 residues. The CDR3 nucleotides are TGTGCCAGCAGTACTGACGTCCAGAACACTGAAGCTTTCTTT. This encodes CASSTDVQNTEAFF.

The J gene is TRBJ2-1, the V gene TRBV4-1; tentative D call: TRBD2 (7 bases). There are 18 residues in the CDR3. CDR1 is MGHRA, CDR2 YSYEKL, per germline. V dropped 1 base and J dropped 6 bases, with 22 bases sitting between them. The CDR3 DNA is TGCGCCAGCAGCCAAGTGAAGCGGGACACACTTTTGGGCAATGAGCAGTTCTTC. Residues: CASSQVKRDTLLGNEQFF.

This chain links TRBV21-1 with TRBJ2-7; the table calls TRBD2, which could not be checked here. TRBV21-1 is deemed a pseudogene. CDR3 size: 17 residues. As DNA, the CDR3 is TGTGCCAGCAGCAACATCGCGCTAGCGGGCTGCCCCTACGAGCAGTACTTC. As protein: CASSNIALAGCPYEQYF.

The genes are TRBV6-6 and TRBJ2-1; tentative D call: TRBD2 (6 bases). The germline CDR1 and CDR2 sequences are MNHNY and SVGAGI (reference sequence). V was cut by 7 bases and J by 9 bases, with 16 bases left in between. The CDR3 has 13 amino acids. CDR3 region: CASTDNRGSEQFF. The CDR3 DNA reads TGTGCCAGCACTGACAACCGGGGGTCTGAGCAGTTCTTC.

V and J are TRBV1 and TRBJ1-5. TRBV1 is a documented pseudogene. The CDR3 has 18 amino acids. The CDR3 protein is CTSSREGVWSGGNQPQHF. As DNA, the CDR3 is TGCACCAGCAGTCGAGAAGGGGTTTGGTCGGGGGGCAATCAGCCCCAGCATTTT.

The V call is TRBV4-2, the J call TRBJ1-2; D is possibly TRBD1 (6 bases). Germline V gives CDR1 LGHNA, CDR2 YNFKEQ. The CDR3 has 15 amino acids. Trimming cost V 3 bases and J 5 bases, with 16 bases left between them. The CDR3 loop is CASSHSGASGYGYTF. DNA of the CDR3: TGTGCCAGCAGCCACTCAGGGGCGAGCGGGTATGGCTACACCTTC.

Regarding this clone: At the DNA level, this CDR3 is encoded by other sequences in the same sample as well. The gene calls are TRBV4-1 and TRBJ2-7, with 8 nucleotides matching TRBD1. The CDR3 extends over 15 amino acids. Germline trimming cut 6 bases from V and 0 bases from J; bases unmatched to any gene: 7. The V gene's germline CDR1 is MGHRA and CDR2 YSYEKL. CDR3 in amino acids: CASRGGTGGSYEQYF. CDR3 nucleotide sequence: TGCGCCAGCAGAGGCGGAACAGGGGGCTCCTACGAGCAGTACTTC.

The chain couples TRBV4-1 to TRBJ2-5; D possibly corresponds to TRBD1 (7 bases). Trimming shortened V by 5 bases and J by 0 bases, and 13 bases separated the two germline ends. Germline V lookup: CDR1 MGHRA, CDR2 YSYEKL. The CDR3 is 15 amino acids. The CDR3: CASSGGTEYQETQYF. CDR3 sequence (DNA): TGCGCCAGCAGCGGGGGGACAGAGTACCAAGAGACCCAGTACTTC.

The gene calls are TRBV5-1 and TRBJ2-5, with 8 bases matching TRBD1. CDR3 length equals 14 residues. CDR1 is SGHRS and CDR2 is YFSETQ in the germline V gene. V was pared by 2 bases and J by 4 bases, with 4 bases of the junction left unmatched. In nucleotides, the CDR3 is TGCGCCAGCAGCTTATGGACAGGGCCAGAGACCCAGTACTTC. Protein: CASSLWTGPETQYF.

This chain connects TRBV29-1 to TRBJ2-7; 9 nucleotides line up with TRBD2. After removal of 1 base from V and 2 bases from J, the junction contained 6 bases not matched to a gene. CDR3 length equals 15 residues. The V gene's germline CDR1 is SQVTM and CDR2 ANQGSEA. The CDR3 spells CSVEASREGTYEQYF. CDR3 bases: TGCAGCGTTGAAGCTTCGCGGGAGGGCACCTACGAGCAGTACTTC.

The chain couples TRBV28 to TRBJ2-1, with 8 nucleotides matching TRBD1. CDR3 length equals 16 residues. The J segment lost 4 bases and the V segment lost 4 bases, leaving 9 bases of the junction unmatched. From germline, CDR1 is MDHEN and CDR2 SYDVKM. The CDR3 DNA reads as TGTGCCAGCAGTTACGGGACAGGTTTCCTGTACAATGAGCAGTTCTTC. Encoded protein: CASSYGTGFLYNEQFF.

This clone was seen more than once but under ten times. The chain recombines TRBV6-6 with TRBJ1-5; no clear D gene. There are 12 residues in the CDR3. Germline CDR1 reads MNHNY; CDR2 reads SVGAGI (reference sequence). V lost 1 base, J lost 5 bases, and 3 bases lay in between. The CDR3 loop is CASSYLYQPQHF. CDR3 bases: TGTGCCAGCAGTTACTTGTATCAGCCCCAGCATTTT.

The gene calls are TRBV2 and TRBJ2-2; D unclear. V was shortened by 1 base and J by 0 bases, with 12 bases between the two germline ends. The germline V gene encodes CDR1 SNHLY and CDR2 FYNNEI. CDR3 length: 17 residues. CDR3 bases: TGTGCCAGCAGTGAAGATACAGAATTAACGAACACCGGGGAGCTGTTTTTT. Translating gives CASSEDTELTNTGELFF.

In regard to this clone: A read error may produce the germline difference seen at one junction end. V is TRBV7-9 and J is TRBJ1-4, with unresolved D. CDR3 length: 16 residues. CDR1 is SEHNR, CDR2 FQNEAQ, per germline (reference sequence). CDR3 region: CASSLPWTTAKEKLFF. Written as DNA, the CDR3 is TGTGCCAGCAGCTTGCCCTGGACTACCGCTAAGGAAAAACTGTTTTTT.

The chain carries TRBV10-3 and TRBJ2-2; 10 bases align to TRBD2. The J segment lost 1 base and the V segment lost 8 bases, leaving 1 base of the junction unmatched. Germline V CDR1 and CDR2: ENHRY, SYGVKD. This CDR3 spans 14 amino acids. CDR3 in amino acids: CAIRTSGNTGELFF. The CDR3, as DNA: TGTGCCATCCGGACTAGCGGGAACACCGGGGAGCTGTTTTTT.